Each of the 31 T cell receptor beta chains below was sequenced from the same sample in a study of naive and memory T cell subsets. The beta constant-region primer was an equimolar mix of two oligonucleotides covering TRBC1 and TRBC2. Four rounds of PCR amplified the ligated cDNA using nested alpha and beta constant-region primers plus SP2. From the UMI-ligation and nested PCR reads, TCRdb called clonotypes with MiXCR, one entry per CDR3 protein. The table shows approximately 80,000 distinct CDR3 sequences, with about 10% occurring only once. The specimen was naive CD8+ T cells from blood. These TCRs come from a human donor in good health.

The chain recombines TRBV5-5 with TRBJ2-3; the D gene is possibly TRBD2 (5 bases). The germline V and J ends were trimmed by 0 bases and 4 bases, with 12 bases remaining between them. The CDR3 runs to 15 residues. CDR1 and CDR2 from the germline V gene are SGHKS and YYEKEE (reference sequence). CDR3 DNA sequence: TGTGCCAGCAGCTTGGAGGTGGGAGTACCAGATACGCAGTATTTT. It codes for CASSLEVGVPDTQYF.

The chain combines TRBV5-1 with TRBJ2-2, with 9 positions matching TRBD2. The germline V gene encodes CDR1 SGHRS and CDR2 YFSETQ. The CDR3 contains 16 residues. V lost 0 bases, J lost 7 bases, and 7 bases stayed unmatched. The CDR3 DNA is TGCGCCAGCAGCTTGGGGATAGCGGGAGAGAGCGGGGAGCTGTTTTTT. As protein: CASSLGIAGESGELFF.

The table lists this clonotype with many counts. V gene TRBV19 combines with J gene TRBJ1-1, with unresolved D. CDR1 LNHDA and CDR2 SQIVND come from the germline V gene (reference sequence). This CDR3 is built from 11 residues. The V and J ends lost 6 bases and 6 bases respectively, with 8 bases between them. The CDR3 reads CASRASAEAFF. As DNA, the CDR3 is TGTGCCAGTAGGGCTTCAGCTGAAGCTTTCTTT.

This clonotype has a count of ten or more. The chain couples TRBV4-2 to TRBJ1-1; no clear D. V was shortened by 2 bases and J by 7 bases, with 11 bases between the two germline ends. The CDR3 runs 13 residues. Germline V gene data show CDR1 as LGHNA and CDR2 as YNFKEQ. CDR3 protein: CASSQSRAREAFF. The CDR3 DNA reads as TGTGCCAGCAGCCAATCACGTGCGCGTGAAGCTTTCTTT.

In this sample, this clonotype turned up many times. The V gene is TRBV5-6, the J gene TRBJ2-1; 8 bases agree with TRBD2. CDR1 SGHDT and CDR2 YYEEEE come from the germline V gene. The junction had 7 bases not matched to a gene; V was cut back by 2 bases and J by 3 bases. The CDR3 extends over 16 amino acids. The CDR3 DNA is TGTGCCAGCAGCTTCCGTCGCGGGACTAGCTACAATGAGCAGTTCTTC. Amino acid sequence: CASSFRRGTSYNEQFF.

This chain joins TRBV28 and TRBJ2-3, with 10 bases aligning to TRBD2. This CDR3 is built from 17 residues. The germline gives CDR1 MDHEN, CDR2 SYDVKM. The ends lost 3 bases at V and 2 bases at J; junction bases unmatched: 8. The CDR3 nucleotides read TGTGCCAGCAGTTTTGGGCTAGCGGGAGCGGTCACAGATACGCAGTATTTT. Protein sequence: CASSFGLAGAVTDTQYF.

In this sample, this clonotype turned up many times. J is TRBJ1-5 and V is TRBV12-3 or TRBV12-4; D ambiguous. V was cut by 6 bases and J by 11 bases, with 11 bases left in between. The CDR3 is 11 amino acids. CDR3 amino acids: CASSLSGSQHF. The CDR3 bases are TGTGCCAGCAGCTTGTCTGGGTCCCAGCATTTT.

The gene calls are TRBV6-2 or TRBV6-3 and TRBJ1-2; D uncertain. Germline CDR1 reads MNHEY; CDR2 reads SVGEGT. The CDR3 spans 13 residues. Between the trimmed V and J ends, which lost 6 bases and 4 bases, there was a span of 12 bases. CDR3 protein: CASSSGRIYGYTF. CDR3 nucleotides: TGTGCCAGCAGCTCCGGACGGATCTATGGCTACACCTTC.

This clonotype was picked up a small number of times. The chain combines TRBV7-9 with TRBJ2-1; a possible D gene is TRBD2 (6 bases). The V gene's germline CDR1 is SEHNR and CDR2 FQNEAQ (reference sequence). This CDR3 contains 15 residues. Trimming stripped 6 bases from V and 0 bases from J, with 12 bases between. The CDR3 nucleotides read TGTGCCAGCAGATCCGGGACTTCCTCCTACAATGAGCAGTTCTTC. Protein sequence: CASRSGTSSYNEQFF.

The table lists this clonotype with a few counts. This chain links TRBV12-3 or TRBV12-4 with TRBJ2-7; TRBD2 might be the D (5 bases). CDR3 length equals 13 residues. V was pared by 3 bases and J by 3 bases, with 9 bases between. The CDR3 DNA reads TGTGCCAGCAGTTTCCGGACTTTCTACGAGCAGTACTTC. Translated, it gives CASSFRTFYEQYF.

This clonotype was detected ten times or more. CDR3 nucleotide sequence: TGCGCCAGCAGCCTAGGCCCAGCGGGAGGGCCGGCAGATACGCAGTATTTT. Amino acids: CASSLGPAGGPADTQYF. The gene calls are TRBV5-1 and TRBJ2-3, with 10 bases fitting TRBD2. Germline V gene lookup returns CDR1 SGHRS and CDR2 YFSETQ. The J segment lost 4 bases and the V segment lost 4 bases, leaving 12 bases of the junction unmatched. The CDR3 is 17 residues long.

The chain combines TRBV19 with TRBJ2-7; no clear D gene. This CDR3 has 13 amino acids. V was clipped by 4 bases and J by 4 bases, with 11 bases between them. The germline gives CDR1 LNHDA, CDR2 SQIVND (reference sequence). For the CDR3, the DNA is TGTGCCAGTAGTACTTCGATCCGTTACGAGCAGTACTTC. It codes for CASSTSIRYEQYF.

The genes are TRBV9 and TRBJ2-7; 10 nucleotides agree with TRBD2. The CDR3 has 14 residues. V shed 0 bases, J shed 7 bases, and the junction held 4 bases outside the gene matches. Germline CDR1 reads SGDLS; CDR2 reads YYNGEE. The DNA of the CDR3 is TGTGCCAGCAGCGTAGGCGGTAGCGGGAGGGAGCAGTACTTC. Amino acids: CASSVGGSGREQYF.

This clonotype has ten or more counts. The V call is TRBV4-2, the J call TRBJ2-2, with 9 bases lining up with TRBD2. CDR1 is LGHNA and CDR2 is YNFKEQ in the germline V gene. V trimming: 1 base; J trimming: 0 bases; junction bases outside the gene matches: 6. CDR3 size: 18 residues. CDR3 residues: CASSQVQGLAANTGELFF. Here the CDR3 DNA reads TGTGCCAGCAGCCAAGTCCAGGGACTAGCAGCGAACACCGGGGAGCTGTTTTTT.

J is TRBJ2-1 and V is TRBV29-1; D may match TRBD1 or TRBD2 (7 bases each). In germline, CDR1 is SQVTM, CDR2 ANQGSEA. The ends were cut back, 0 bases at V and 10 bases at J, with 13 bases in the middle. The CDR3 loop spans 13 amino acids. The CDR3 region has the DNA TGCAGCGTTGAAGATCAGGGGGGGGTCGAGCAGTTCTTC. Translation gives CSVEDQGGVEQFF.

In this sample, this clonotype turned up a few times. The V and J genes are TRBV15 and TRBJ2-4, with D possibly being TRBD2 (5 bases). This CDR3 is 13 amino acids long. Germline V gene sequence: CDR1 LNHNV, CDR2 YYDKDF (reference sequence). The V gene lost 6 bases and the J gene lost 1 base, with 7 bases spanning the gap. The CDR3 nucleotides are TGTGCCACCAGGGAGGAGGCCAAAAACATTCAGTACTTC. The encoded protein is CATREEAKNIQYF.

This chain connects TRBV5-1 to TRBJ2-7; 7 positions match TRBD2. With 0 bases clipped from V and 6 bases from J, the junction kept 12 bases outside the gene matches. Germline loops: CDR1 SGHRS, CDR2 YFSETQ. This CDR3 region has 16 residues. CDR3 DNA sequence: TGCGCCAGCAGCTTGGCCCCGGCTCCCCCGGGAGGCGAGCAGTACTTC. Encoded protein: CASSLAPAPPGGEQYF.

This clonotype showed up just a few times. The J gene is TRBJ2-7, the V gene TRBV20-1; 11 bases are shared with TRBD2. The germline V gene encodes CDR1 DFQATT and CDR2 SNEGSKA (reference sequence). This CDR3 is built from 13 residues. V was pared by 6 bases and J by 4 bases, with 5 bases of the junction left unmatched. CDR3 protein: CSAQGLAVYEQYF. The DNA for the CDR3 is TGCAGTGCCCAGGGACTAGCGGTTTACGAGCAGTACTTC.

The chain has TRBV6-5 and TRBJ2-7, with a tentative D call TRBD1 (7 bases). Germline CDR1 MNHEY, CDR2 SVGAGI. The length of the CDR3 is 14 residues. Trimming pared 2 bases from V and 6 bases from J, leaving 14 bases between. CDR3: CASSYDPGGFEQYF. CDR3 nucleotide sequence: TGTGCCAGCAGTTACGACCCAGGGGGGTTCGAGCAGTACTTC.

This clonotype came up many times. The V call is TRBV27, the J call TRBJ2-7, with D maybe TRBD1 (6 bases). Germline-derived CDR1 and CDR2 are MNHEY and SMNVEV (reference sequence). Trimming took off 3 bases at V and 4 bases at J, with 10 bases between the two ends. This CDR3 has 13 residues. The DNA of the CDR3 is TGTGCCAGCAGTTTCGGGCAGGGGTACGAGCAGTACTTC. This gives the protein CASSFGQGYEQYF.

V gene TRBV7-8 combines with J gene TRBJ1-1; weak D call: TRBD1 (5 bases). Germline V gene lookup returns CDR1 SGHVS and CDR2 FQNEAQ. The ends were cut back, 3 bases at V and 1 base at J, with 9 bases in the middle. The CDR3 is 14 amino acids. The CDR3 spells CASSFGGGNTEAFF. The CDR3 nucleotides read TGTGCCAGCAGCTTTGGCGGGGGGAACACTGAAGCTTTCTTT.

This chain uses TRBV2 with TRBJ2-7, with D perhaps matching TRBD2 (6 bases). The CDR3 spans 13 residues. Between the trimmed V and J ends, which lost 3 bases and 6 bases, there was a span of 12 bases. The germline CDR1 and CDR2 sequences are SNHLY and FYNNEI. CDR3 DNA sequence: TGTGCCAGCAGTGAGATAGTGCGGGGCGAGCAGTACTTC. Its protein is CASSEIVRGEQYF.

V usage is TRBV10-2 and J usage is TRBJ2-3; perhaps D is TRBD1 or TRBD2 (5 bases each). In germline, CDR1 is WSHSY, CDR2 SAAADI. Trimming removed 7 bases at V and 2 bases at J, with 13 bases between. The CDR3 length is 14 residues. The CDR3 is CASTQGGYTDTQYF. In nucleotides, the CDR3 is TGCGCCAGCACTCAGGGCGGGTACACAGATACGCAGTATTTT.

Many counts were recorded for this clonotype. The chain combines TRBV30 with TRBJ2-7, with D perhaps TRBD1 (5 bases). Germline-derived CDR1 and CDR2 are GTSNPN and SVGIG (reference sequence). The ends were cut back, 2 bases at V and 1 base at J, with 9 bases in the middle. The CDR3 length is 13 residues. The CDR3 here is CAWSLGPSYEQYF. CDR3 DNA sequence: TGTGCCTGGAGTTTGGGGCCTTCCTACGAGCAGTACTTC.

This clonotype was picked up many times. The chain has TRBV20-1 and TRBJ2-7; 7 nucleotides align to TRBD2. The CDR3 is 17 amino acids. The germline V gene has CDR1 DFQATT and CDR2 SNEGSKA (reference sequence). V gave up 3 bases and J gave up 6 bases; unmatched junction bases: 20. As DNA, the CDR3 is TGCAGTGCTAGGGGTGGAACGGAGACTAGCAGTTTTGGCGAGCAGTACTTC. Protein: CSARGGTETSSFGEQYF.

The rearrangement uses TRBV20-1 and TRBJ1-1; TRBD1 agrees at 10 bases. CDR3 length equals 14 residues. Germline CDR1 reads DFQATT; CDR2 reads SNEGSKA (reference sequence). V lost 5 bases and J lost 7; bases outside the gene matches: 10. The CDR3, as DNA: TGCAGTGCTGGGGGTGGGACAGGGGAGGGTGAAGCTTTCTTT. This gives the protein CSAGGGTGEGEAFF.

This chain's CDR3 is CASSQGGLGTRTDTQYF. The CDR3 region has the DNA TGCGCCAGCAGCCAAGGGGGATTGGGCACCCGCACAGATACGCAGTATTTT. This chain links TRBV4-1 with TRBJ2-3, with D unresolved. V shed 1 base and J shed 1 base, with 15 bases lying between them. Germline CDR1 reads MGHRA; CDR2 reads YSYEKL. The CDR3 sequence is 17 residues long.

This clonotype was picked up a small number of times. The chain has TRBV25-1 and TRBJ2-7; the D gene is possibly TRBD2 (7 bases). The CDR3 has 14 residues. V dropped 4 bases and J dropped 4 bases, with 14 bases sitting between them. The germline CDR1 and CDR2 sequences are MGHDK and SYGVNS. The CDR3 protein is CASSGGGRVYEQYF. The CDR3 nucleotides are TGTGCCAGCAGTGGAGGGGGGAGGGTTTACGAGCAGTACTTC.

This clonotype was counted at least ten times. The chain has TRBV15 and TRBJ2-1; tentatively, D is TRBD1 (5 bases). CDR1 is LNHNV, CDR2 YYDKDF, per germline (reference sequence). CDR3 length equals 12 residues. Between the trimmed V and J ends, which lost 0 bases and 9 bases, there was a span of 6 bases. CDR3 protein: CATSREGVEQFF. DNA for the CDR3: TGTGCCACCAGCAGAGAAGGGGTTGAGCAGTTCTTC.

This clonotype has a handful of counts. The chain is built from TRBV5-5 and TRBJ2-7; unclear D gene. The V end was cut by 2 bases, the J end by 4 bases, with 4 bases between. Germline-derived CDR1 and CDR2 are SGHKS and YYEKEE (reference sequence). There are 11 residues in the CDR3. The CDR3 loop is CASSFQYEQYF. The CDR3 DNA reads as TGTGCCAGCAGCTTTCAGTACGAGCAGTACTTC. Full variable domain (outside the CDR3, taken from reference TRBV5-5 and TRBJ2-7): DAGVTQSPTHLIKTRGQQVTLRCSPISGHKSVSWYQQVLGQGPQFIFQYYEKEERGRGNFPDRFSARQFPNYSSELNVNALLLGDSALYLCASSFQYEQYFGPGTRLTVT.

This clonotype was detected many times. The chain links TRBV7-8 to TRBJ2-3; 8 nucleotides match TRBD2. V lost 5 bases, J lost 6 bases, and 13 bases stayed unmatched. Germline loops: CDR1 SGHVS, CDR2 FQNEAQ. This CDR3 contains 16 residues. CDR3 sequence: CASSPSGGTRPDTQYF. CDR3 DNA: TGTGCCAGCAGCCCCTCGGGAGGGACCCGGCCGGATACGCAGTATTTT. The full variable domain, rest sourced from reference TRBV7-8 and TRBJ2-3, is GAGVSQSPRYKVAKRGQDVALRCDPISGHVSLFWYQQALGQGPEFLTYFQNEAQLDKSGLPSDRFFAERPEGSVSTLKIQRTQQEDSAVYLCASSPSGGTRPDTQYFGPGTRLTVL.